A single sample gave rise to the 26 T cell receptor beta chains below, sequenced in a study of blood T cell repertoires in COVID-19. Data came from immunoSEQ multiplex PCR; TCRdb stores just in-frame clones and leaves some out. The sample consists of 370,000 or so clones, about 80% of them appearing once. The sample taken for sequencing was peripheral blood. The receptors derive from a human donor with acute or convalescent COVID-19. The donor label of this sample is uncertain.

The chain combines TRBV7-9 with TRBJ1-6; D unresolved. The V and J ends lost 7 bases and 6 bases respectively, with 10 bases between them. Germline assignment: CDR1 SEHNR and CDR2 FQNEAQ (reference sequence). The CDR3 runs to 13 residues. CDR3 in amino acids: CASTDIANSPLHF. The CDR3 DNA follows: TGTGCCAGCACCGACATTGCTAATTCACCCCTCCACTTT.

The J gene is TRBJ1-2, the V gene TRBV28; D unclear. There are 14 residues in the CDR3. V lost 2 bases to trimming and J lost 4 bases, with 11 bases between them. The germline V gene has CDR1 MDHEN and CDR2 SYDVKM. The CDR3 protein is CASSLNGGVYGYTF. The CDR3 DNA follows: TGTGCCAGCAGTTTAAACGGTGGAGTCTATGGCTACACCTTC.

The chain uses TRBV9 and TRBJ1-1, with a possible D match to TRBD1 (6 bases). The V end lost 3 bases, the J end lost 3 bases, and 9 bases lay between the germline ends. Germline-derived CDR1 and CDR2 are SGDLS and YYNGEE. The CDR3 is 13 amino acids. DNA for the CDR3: TGTGCCAGCAGCGCCCAGGGGTACACTGAAGCTTTCTTT. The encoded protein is CASSAQGYTEAFF.

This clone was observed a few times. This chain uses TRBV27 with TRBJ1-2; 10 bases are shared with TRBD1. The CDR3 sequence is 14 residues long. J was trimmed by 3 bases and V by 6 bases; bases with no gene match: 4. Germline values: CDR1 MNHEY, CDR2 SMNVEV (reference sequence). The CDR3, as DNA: TGTGCCAGCAGAGGACAGGGGGGATACTATGGCTACACCTTC. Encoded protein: CASRGQGGYYGYTF.

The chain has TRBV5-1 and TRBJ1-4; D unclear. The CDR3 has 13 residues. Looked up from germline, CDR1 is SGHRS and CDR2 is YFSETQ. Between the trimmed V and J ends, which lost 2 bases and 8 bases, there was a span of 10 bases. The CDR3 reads CASSFGGDEKLFF. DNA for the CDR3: TGCGCCAGCAGCTTCGGCGGTGACGAAAAACTGTTTTTT.

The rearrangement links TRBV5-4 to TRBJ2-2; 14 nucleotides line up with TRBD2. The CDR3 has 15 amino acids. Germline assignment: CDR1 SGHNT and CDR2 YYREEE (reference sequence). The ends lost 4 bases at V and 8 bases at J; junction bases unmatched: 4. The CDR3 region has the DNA TGTGCCAGCAGCCCTGGGACTAGCGGGGGTGGGGAGCTGTTTTTT. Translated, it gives CASSPGTSGGGELFF. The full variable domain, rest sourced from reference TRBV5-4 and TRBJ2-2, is ETGVTQSPTHLIKTRGQQVTLRCSSQSGHNTVSWYQQALGQGPQFIFQYYREEENGRGNFPPRFSGLQFPNYSSELNVNALELDDSALYLCASSPGTSGGGELFFGEGSRLTVL.

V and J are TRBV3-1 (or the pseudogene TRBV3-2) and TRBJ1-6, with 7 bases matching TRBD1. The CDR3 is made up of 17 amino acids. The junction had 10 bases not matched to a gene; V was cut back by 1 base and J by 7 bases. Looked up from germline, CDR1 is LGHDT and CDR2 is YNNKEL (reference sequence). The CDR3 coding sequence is TGTGCCAGCAGCCAAGGACACTCGGGACAGAAGAATTCACCCCTCCACTTT. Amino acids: CASSQGHSGQKNSPLHF.

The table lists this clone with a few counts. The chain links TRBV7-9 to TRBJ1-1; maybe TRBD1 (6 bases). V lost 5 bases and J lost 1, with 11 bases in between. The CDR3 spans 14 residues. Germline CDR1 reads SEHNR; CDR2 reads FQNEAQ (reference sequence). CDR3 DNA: TGTGCCAGCAGCAGACAGGTTCCGAACACTGAAGCTTTCTTT. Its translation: CASSRQVPNTEAFF.

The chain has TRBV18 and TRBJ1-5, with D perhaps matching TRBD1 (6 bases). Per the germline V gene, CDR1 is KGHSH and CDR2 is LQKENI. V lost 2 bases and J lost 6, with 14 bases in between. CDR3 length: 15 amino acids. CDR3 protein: CASSPIGGASQPQHF. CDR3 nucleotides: TGTGCCAGCTCACCAATTGGGGGGGCCAGTCAGCCCCAGCATTTT.

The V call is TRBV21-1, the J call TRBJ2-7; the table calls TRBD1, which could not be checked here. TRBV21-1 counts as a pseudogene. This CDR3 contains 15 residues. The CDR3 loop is CASSKVGQSRYEQYF. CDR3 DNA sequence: TGTGCCAGCAGCAAAGTGGGACAGTCGCGCTACGAGCAGTACTTC.

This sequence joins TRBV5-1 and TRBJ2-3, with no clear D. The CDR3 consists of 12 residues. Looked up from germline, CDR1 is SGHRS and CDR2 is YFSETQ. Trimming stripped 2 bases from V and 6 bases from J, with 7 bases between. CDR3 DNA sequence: TGCGCCAGCAGCTTAGAGGCGGATACGCAGTATTTT. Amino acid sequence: CASSLEADTQYF. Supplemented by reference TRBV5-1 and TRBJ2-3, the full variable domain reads KAGVTQTPRYLIKTRGQQVTLSCSPISGHRSVSWYQQTPGQGLQFLFEYFSETQRNKGNFPGRFSGRQFSNSRSEMNVSTLELGDSALYLCASSLEADTQYFGPGTRLTVL.

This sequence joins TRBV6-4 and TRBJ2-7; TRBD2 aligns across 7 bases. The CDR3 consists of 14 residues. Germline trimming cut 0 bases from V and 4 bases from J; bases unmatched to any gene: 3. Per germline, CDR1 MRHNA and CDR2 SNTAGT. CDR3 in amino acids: CASSDSAGDYEQYF. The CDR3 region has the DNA TGTGCCAGCAGTGACTCGGCGGGGGATTACGAGCAGTACTTC.

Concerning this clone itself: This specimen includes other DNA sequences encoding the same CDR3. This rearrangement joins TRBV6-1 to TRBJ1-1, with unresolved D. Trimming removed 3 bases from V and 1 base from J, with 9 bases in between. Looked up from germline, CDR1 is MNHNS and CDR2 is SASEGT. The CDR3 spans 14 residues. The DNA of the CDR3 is TGTGCCAGCAGTGAGGTGACACCGAACACTGAAGCTTTCTTT. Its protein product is CASSEVTPNTEAFF.

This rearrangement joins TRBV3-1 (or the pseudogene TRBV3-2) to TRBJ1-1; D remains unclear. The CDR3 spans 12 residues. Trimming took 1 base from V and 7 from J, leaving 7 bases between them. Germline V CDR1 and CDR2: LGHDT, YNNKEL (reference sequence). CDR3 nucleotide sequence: TGTGCCAGCAGCCAAGGGCGGGGTGAAGCTTTCTTT. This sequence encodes CASSQGRGEAFF.

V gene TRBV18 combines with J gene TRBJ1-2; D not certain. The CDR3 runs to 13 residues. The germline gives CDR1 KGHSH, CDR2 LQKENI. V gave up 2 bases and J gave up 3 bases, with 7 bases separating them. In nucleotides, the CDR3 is TGTGCCAGCTCACCAACTCGGGACTATGGCTACACCTTC. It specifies CASSPTRDYGYTF.

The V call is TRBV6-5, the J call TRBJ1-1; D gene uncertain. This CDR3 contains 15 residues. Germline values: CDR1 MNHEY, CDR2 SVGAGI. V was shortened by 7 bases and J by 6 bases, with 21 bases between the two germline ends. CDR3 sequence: CASNPGSSRVAEAFF. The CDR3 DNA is TGTGCCAGCAATCCGGGAAGTTCTAGAGTTGCTGAAGCTTTCTTT.

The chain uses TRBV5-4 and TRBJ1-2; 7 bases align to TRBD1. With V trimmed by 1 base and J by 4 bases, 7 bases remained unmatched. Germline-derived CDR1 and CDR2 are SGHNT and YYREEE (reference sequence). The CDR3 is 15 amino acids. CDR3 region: CASSLSQGTPYGYTF. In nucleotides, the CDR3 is TGTGCCAGCAGCTTGTCACAGGGGACTCCCTATGGCTACACCTTC.

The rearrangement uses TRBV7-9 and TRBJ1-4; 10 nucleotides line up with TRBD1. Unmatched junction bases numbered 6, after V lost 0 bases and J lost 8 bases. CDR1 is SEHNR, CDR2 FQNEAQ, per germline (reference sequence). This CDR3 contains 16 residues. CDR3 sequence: CASSLAGTGDSEKLFF. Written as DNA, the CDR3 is TGTGCCAGCAGCTTAGCGGGGACAGGGGATAGCGAAAAACTGTTTTTT.

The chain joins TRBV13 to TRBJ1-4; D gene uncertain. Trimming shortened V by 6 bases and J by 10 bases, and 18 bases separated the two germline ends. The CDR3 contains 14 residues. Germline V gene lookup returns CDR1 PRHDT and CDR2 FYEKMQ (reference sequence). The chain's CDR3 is CASSSGELERKLFF. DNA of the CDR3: TGTGCCAGCAGTTCCGGTGAATTGGAGAGAAAACTGTTTTTT.

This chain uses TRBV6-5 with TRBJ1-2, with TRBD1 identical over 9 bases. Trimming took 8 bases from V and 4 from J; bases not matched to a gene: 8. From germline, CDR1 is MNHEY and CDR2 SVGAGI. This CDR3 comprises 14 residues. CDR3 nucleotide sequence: TGTGCCAGCGCAACAGGGGGCGCGCCCTATGGCTACACCTTC. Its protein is CASATGGAPYGYTF.

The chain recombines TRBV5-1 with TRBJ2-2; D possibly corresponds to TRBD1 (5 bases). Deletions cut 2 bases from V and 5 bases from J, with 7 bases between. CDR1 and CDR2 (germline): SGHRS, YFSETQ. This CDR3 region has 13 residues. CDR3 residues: CASSFRVTGELFF. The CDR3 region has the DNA TGCGCCAGCAGCTTCAGGGTGACCGGGGAGCTGTTTTTT.

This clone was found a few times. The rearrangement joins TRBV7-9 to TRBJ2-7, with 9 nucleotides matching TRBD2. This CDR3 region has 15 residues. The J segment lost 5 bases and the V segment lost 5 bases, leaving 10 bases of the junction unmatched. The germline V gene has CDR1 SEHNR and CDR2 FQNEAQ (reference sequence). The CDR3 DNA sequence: TGTGCCAGCAGCCAATTCAGCGGGGGGTTCGACGAGCAGTACTTC. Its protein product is CASSQFSGGFDEQYF.

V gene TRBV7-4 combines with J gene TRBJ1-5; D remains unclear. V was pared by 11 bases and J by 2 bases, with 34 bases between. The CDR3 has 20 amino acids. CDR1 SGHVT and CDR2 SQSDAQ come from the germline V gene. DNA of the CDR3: TGTGCCCGACACTCGTTGAAGGCCCGAGAAAAGGTGACGGGCAATCAGCCCCAGCATTTT. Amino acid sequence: CARHSLKAREKVTGNQPQHF.

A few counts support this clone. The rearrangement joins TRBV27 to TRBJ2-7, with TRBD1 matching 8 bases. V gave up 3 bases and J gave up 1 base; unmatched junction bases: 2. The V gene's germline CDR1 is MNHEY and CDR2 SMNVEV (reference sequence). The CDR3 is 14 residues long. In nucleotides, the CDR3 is TGTGCCAGCAGTTTGGGGACAGGATCCTACGAGCAGTACTTC. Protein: CASSLGTGSYEQYF.

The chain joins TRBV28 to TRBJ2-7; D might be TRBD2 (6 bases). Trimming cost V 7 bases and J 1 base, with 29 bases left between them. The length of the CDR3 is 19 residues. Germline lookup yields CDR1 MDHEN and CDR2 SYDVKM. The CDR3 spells CASTSLRGNGLIGSYEQYF. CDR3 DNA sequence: TGTGCCAGCACCTCACTCCGGGGGAACGGGCTTATAGGGTCCTACGAGCAGTACTTC.

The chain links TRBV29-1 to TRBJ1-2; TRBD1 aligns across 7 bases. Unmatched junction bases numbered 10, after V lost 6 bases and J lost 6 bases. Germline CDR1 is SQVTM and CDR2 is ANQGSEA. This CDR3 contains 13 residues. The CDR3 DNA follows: TGCAGCGTGTCAGGGGGAGGAGAGGATGGCTACACCTTC. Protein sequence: CSVSGGGEDGYTF.